The 25 T cell receptor beta chains below all came from one sample that was sequenced in a study of cytomegalovirus exposure and HLA in healthy donors. Vbeta (60) and Jbeta (13) primers were used in the PCR. Sequencing was performed with immunoSEQ multiplex PCR; in TCRdb, only in-frame clones are kept and a portion is missing. Seen here are 63,000 or so clones, around 80% observed once, and the top ten hold 7% to 9.5%. Sequencing was done on a sample of PBMCs. The receptor set was obtained from a woman aged 25 to 45 in good health and CMV-seropositive.

The chain carries TRBV6-1 and TRBJ1-5; TRBD1 is a possible D gene (5 bases). This CDR3 is built from 13 residues. The ends were cut back, 8 bases at V and 0 bases at J, with 8 bases in the middle. The germline V gene encodes CDR1 MNHNS and CDR2 SASEGT. The CDR3: CASDSYSNQPQHF. The CDR3 nucleotides read TGTGCCAGCGACAGCTATAGCAATCAGCCCCAGCATTTT.

J is TRBJ1-2 and V is TRBV29-1; D perhaps matches TRBD1 (6 bases). Trimming took 6 bases from V and 5 from J, leaving 19 bases between them. CDR1 is SQVTM, CDR2 ANQGSEA, per germline. The CDR3 has 14 amino acids. The CDR3 sequence: CSVPTGSGRYGYTF. The CDR3, as DNA: TGCAGCGTCCCAACAGGGTCGGGACGTTATGGCTACACCTTC.

This clone was seen a few times. This rearrangement joins TRBV6-1 to TRBJ2-5; D gene ambiguous. Trimming stripped 5 bases from V and 1 base from J, with 5 bases between. Germline CDR1 MNHNS, CDR2 SASEGT. The CDR3 extends over 12 amino acids. CDR3 nucleotides: TGTGCCAGCAGTATCTTCCAAGAGACCCAGTACTTC. Translation: CASSIFQETQYF.

This clone was seen a few times. V gene TRBV7-9 combines with J gene TRBJ2-2; 12 positions agree with TRBD1. CDR1 is SEHNR and CDR2 is FQNEAQ in the germline V gene (reference sequence). This CDR3 comprises 15 residues. The J segment lost 5 bases and the V segment lost 5 bases, leaving 3 bases of the junction unmatched. As DNA, the CDR3 is TGTGCCAGCAGCAGGGACAGGGGGCTGACCGGGGAGCTGTTTTTT. It encodes CASSRDRGLTGELFF.

By frequency in the sample, this clone is medium-sized. This chain uses TRBV2 with TRBJ2-7, with 7 bases lining up with TRBD2. The CDR3 loop spans 13 amino acids. Germline V gene sequence: CDR1 SNHLY, CDR2 FYNNEI. V dropped 8 bases and J dropped 4; count of bases not matched to a gene: 8. CDR3 region: CASGGGRAYEQYF. The CDR3 bases are TGTGCCAGCGGCGGGGGAAGGGCTTACGAGCAGTACTTC.

The J gene is TRBJ2-7, the V gene TRBV11-2; D not certain. This CDR3 is 15 amino acids long. Trimming cost V 4 bases and J 3 bases, with 16 bases left between them. From germline, CDR1 is SGHAT and CDR2 FQNNGV. Here the CDR3 reads CASSSPRARNYEQYF. CDR3 DNA sequence: TGTGCCAGCAGCTCCCCCCGTGCCAGAAACTACGAGCAGTACTTC. Complete variable domain (other parts from reference TRBV11-2 and TRBJ2-7): EAGVAQSPRYKIIEKRQSVAFWCNPISGHATLYWYQQILGQGPKLLIQFQNNGVVDDSQLPKDRFSAERLKGVDSTLKIQPAKLEDSAVYLCASSSPRARNYEQYFGPGTRLTVT.

There are a few counts of this clone. V is TRBV4-2 and J is TRBJ2-7; TRBD2 matches 10 bases. The CDR3 spans 13 residues. V lost 6 bases, J lost 7 bases, and 6 bases stayed unmatched. Per the germline V gene, CDR1 is LGHNA and CDR2 is YNFKEQ. The CDR3 DNA reads TGTGCCAGCAGTCGGCTTAGCGGGAGGGAGCAGTACTTC. Its translation is CASSRLSGREQYF.

The chain recombines TRBV10-3 with TRBJ2-1, with 14 bases matching TRBD2. J was trimmed by 12 bases and V by 2 bases; bases with no gene match: 12. The CDR3 runs to 17 residues. Germline V gene data show CDR1 as ENHRY and CDR2 as SYGVKD. The CDR3 sequence: CAISEPPQGLAGAPQFF. CDR3 in DNA: TGTGCCATCAGTGAGCCGCCGCAGGGACTAGCGGGAGCCCCGCAGTTCTTC.

This chain connects TRBV6-5 to TRBJ2-5, with D possibly matching TRBD2 (5 bases). Looked up from germline, CDR1 is MNHEY and CDR2 is SVGAGI. Trimming pared 6 bases from V and 7 bases from J, leaving 18 bases between. This CDR3 is built from 14 residues. The CDR3 DNA reads TGTGCCAGCAGCCGCACTACTAGTCACGCGACCCAGTACTTC. This encodes CASSRTTSHATQYF.

The chain carries TRBV6-1 and TRBJ1-2, with 7 bases that match TRBD1. The CDR3 runs 14 residues. J gave up 3 bases and V 5 bases, and 6 bases lay outside the gene matches. Germline V gene lookup returns CDR1 MNHNS and CDR2 SASEGT. The CDR3 sequence is CASSISTGDYGYTF. In DNA form, the CDR3 reads TGTGCCAGCAGTATTAGTACAGGGGACTATGGCTACACCTTC.

The genes are TRBV6-6 and TRBJ1-1; a weak D match, TRBD1 (6 bases). The CDR3 totals 12 residues. Germline assignment: CDR1 MNHNY and CDR2 SVGAGI (reference sequence). Trimming shortened V by 7 bases and J by 8 bases, and 14 bases separated the two germline ends. The CDR3 reads CASTTTGIEAFF. The DNA for the CDR3 is TGTGCCAGCACCACCACAGGGATCGAAGCTTTCTTT.

The J gene is TRBJ2-4, the V gene TRBV5-6; 7 bases match TRBD1. Germline CDR1 reads SGHDT; CDR2 reads YYEEEE. The J segment lost 1 base and the V segment lost 2 bases, leaving 3 bases of the junction unmatched. This CDR3 is 15 amino acids long. CDR3 region: CASSFQGVAKNIQYF. The CDR3 bases are TGTGCCAGCAGCTTCCAGGGGGTCGCCAAAAACATTCAGTACTTC.

This clone was seen only once. The rearrangement links TRBV13 to TRBJ2-7; TRBD2 matches 9 bases. CDR3 size: 21 residues. Trimming took 3 bases from V and 2 from J; bases not matched to a gene: 23. The germline V gene encodes CDR1 PRHDT and CDR2 FYEKMQ (reference sequence). The CDR3 reads CASSLGALPGLASPFPYEQYF. The CDR3 bases are TGTGCCAGCAGCTTGGGAGCCCTTCCGGGACTAGCAAGCCCATTCCCCTACGAGCAGTACTTC.

The rearrangement joins TRBV7-2 to TRBJ2-7; 10 bases align to TRBD1. Germline V gene data show CDR1 as SGHTA and CDR2 as FQGNSA. Losses at the gene ends were 1 base for V and 4 bases for J; bases not matched to a gene: 4. This CDR3 has 15 amino acids. The DNA of the CDR3 is TGTGCCAGCAGCTTAGGCGGGACAGGGGTTTACGAGCAGTACTTC. This sequence encodes CASSLGGTGVYEQYF. The full variable domain, completed using reference TRBV7-2 and TRBJ2-7, is GAGVSQSPSNKVTEKGKDVELRCDPISGHTALYWYRQSLGQGLEFLIYFQGNSAPDKSGLPSDRFSAERTGGSVSTLTIQRTQQEDSAVYLCASSLGGTGVYEQYFGPGTRLTVT.

A few counts support this clone. The chain joins TRBV4-2 to TRBJ1-1, with 7 bases matching TRBD1. Trimming removed 4 bases from V and 8 bases from J; junction bases left unmatched: 4. In germline, CDR1 is LGHNA, CDR2 YNFKEQ. The CDR3 length is 12 residues. In DNA, the CDR3 is TGTGCCAGCAGCCTACAGGGGTTAGAAGCTTTCTTT. Its protein product is CASSLQGLEAFF.

The V call is TRBV2, the J call TRBJ2-3; 9 positions agree with TRBD1. The trim removed 4 bases at V and 10 bases at J, leaving 3 bases unmatched. The V gene's germline CDR1 is SNHLY and CDR2 FYNNEI. The CDR3 runs to 12 residues. CDR3 protein: CASSARQGAQYF. CDR3 sequence (DNA): TGTGCCAGCAGTGCCCGACAGGGGGCGCAGTATTTT. Filled out from reference TRBV2 and TRBJ2-3, the complete variable domain reads EPEVTQTPSHQVTQMGQEVILRCVPISNHLYFYWYRQILGQKVEFLVSFYNNEISEKSEIFDDQFSVERPDGSNFTLKIRSTKLEDSAMYFCASSARQGAQYFGPGTRLTVL.

The V call is TRBV5-1, the J call TRBJ2-1; tentatively, D is TRBD2 (5 bases). This CDR3 comprises 12 residues. Germline V gene lookup returns CDR1 SGHRS and CDR2 YFSETQ. V was trimmed by 3 bases and J by 10 bases, leaving 11 bases between them. As DNA, the CDR3 is TGCGCCAGCAGCTCCGGGCCGGGGGAGCAGTTCTTC. Its protein is CASSSGPGEQFF.

As regards this clone: The junction differs from germline at one of its ends, possibly a read error. The chain carries TRBV30 and TRBJ2-7; a weak D match, TRBD1 (6 bases). The length of the CDR3 is 12 residues. CDR1 and CDR2 from the germline V gene are GTSNPN and SVGIG (reference sequence). CDR3 in DNA: TGTGCCTGGAGGGTCAGGGGATACGGGCAGTACTTC. Translating gives CAWRVRGYGQYF.

The gene calls are TRBV6-5 and TRBJ2-1, with D tentatively TRBD1 (6 bases). The V gene's germline CDR1 is MNHEY and CDR2 SVGAGI. This CDR3 has 13 amino acids. With 2 bases removed from V and 15 bases from J, the gap between germline ends came to 17 bases. Written as DNA, the CDR3 is TGTGCCAGCAGTTACCCCCTTTCCCAGGGGTGGTTCTTC. Residues: CASSYPLSQGWFF.

The rearrangement uses TRBV6-5 and TRBJ1-4; 7 nucleotides align to TRBD1. The germline CDR1 and CDR2 sequences are MNHEY and SVGAGI. The CDR3 is made up of 15 amino acids. V dropped 2 bases and J dropped 5; count of bases not matched to a gene: 5. CDR3 residues: CASSYKDRWNEKLFF. The DNA of the CDR3 is TGTGCCAGCAGTTACAAGGACAGGTGGAATGAAAAACTGTTTTTT.

The CDR3 DNA reads TGTGCCAGCAGCTCGGGGACTAGCGGGATGGAGACCCAGTACTTC. Its protein is CASSSGTSGMETQYF. J is TRBJ2-5 and V is TRBV11-2; 13 nucleotides align to TRBD2. The ends lost 4 bases at V and 5 bases at J; junction bases unmatched: 4. The CDR3 has 15 amino acids. In germline, CDR1 is SGHAT, CDR2 FQNNGV.

The chain uses TRBV6-5 and TRBJ2-1, with TRBD1 as a possible D gene (7 bases). The germline V gene encodes CDR1 MNHEY and CDR2 SVGAGI. Trimming stripped 5 bases from V and 3 bases from J, with 11 bases between. The CDR3 is made up of 14 amino acids. The CDR3 DNA sequence: TGTGCCAGCAGTAGACAGGGAGGCTACAATGAGCAGTTCTTC. The encoded protein is CASSRQGGYNEQFF.

This chain connects TRBV14 to TRBJ1-6; D is unclear. Germline V gene data show CDR1 as SGHDN and CDR2 as FVKESK. The CDR3 has 17 amino acids. Trimming removed 5 bases at V and 0 bases at J, with 14 bases between. DNA for the CDR3: TGTGCCAGCAGCGCATCTATGTCAAGCTCCTATAATTCACCCCTCCACTTT. Translated, it gives CASSASMSSSYNSPLHF.

The rearrangement uses TRBV28 and TRBJ1-4, with a tentative D call TRBD1 (6 bases). V shed 4 bases and J shed 6 bases, with 15 bases lying between them. Germline V CDR1 and CDR2: MDHEN, SYDVKM. There are 15 residues in the CDR3. As DNA, the CDR3 is TGTGCCAGCAGTTCCCCTCCAGGGGCTGATGAAAAACTGTTTTTT. This codes for CASSSPPGADEKLFF.

There are a few counts of this clone. The chain employs TRBV19 and TRBJ2-7; 11 bases map to TRBD1. The CDR3 length is 15 residues. V lost 4 bases to trimming and J lost 4 bases; unmatched junction nucleotides: 6. Germline assignment: CDR1 LNHDA and CDR2 SQIVND (reference sequence). The CDR3 sequence: CASSKDRGRLYEQYF. The CDR3 DNA reads TGTGCCAGTAGTAAGGACAGGGGGCGGCTGTACGAGCAGTACTTC.